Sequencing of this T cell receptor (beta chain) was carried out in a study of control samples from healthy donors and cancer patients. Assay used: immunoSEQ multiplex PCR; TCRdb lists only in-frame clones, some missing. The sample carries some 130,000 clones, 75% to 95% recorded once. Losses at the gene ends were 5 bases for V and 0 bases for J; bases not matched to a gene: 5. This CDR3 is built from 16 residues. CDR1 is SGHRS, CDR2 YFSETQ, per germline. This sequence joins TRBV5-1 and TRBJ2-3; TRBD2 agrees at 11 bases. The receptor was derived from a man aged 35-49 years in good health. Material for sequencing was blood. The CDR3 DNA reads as TGCGCCAGCAGGTATACTAGCGGGGGAAGCACAGATACGCAGTATTTT. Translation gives CASRYTSGGSTDTQYF.